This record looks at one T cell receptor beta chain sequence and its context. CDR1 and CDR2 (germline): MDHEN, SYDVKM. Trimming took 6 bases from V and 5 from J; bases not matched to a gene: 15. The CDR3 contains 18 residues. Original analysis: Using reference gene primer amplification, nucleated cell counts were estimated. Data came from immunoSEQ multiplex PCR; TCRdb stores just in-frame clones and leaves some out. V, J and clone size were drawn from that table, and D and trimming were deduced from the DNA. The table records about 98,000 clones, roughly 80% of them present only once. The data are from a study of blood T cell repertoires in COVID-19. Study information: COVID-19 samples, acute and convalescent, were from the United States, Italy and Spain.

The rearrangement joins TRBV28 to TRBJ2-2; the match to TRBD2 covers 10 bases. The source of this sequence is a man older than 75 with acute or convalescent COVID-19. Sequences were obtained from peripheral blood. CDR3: CASSLGGLALIVTGELFF. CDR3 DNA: TGTGCCAGCAGCTTGGGGGGACTAGCGTTAATCGTTACCGGGGAGCTGTTTTTT.